This T cell receptor beta chain appears in the sequencing data of a study of blood T cells in healthy people across ages (dated by TCRdb to about 2015). At the level of the whole study: In model experiments, template switching captured roughly one uniquely barcoded TCR beta cDNA molecule for every two T cells. To track age-related changes in TCR beta repertoire diversity, the study relied on deep sequencing normalized with unique cDNA molecular identifiers. Donors were grouped into four age groups: young (average roughly 16 years), middle-aged (about 38), aged (about 60) and long-lived (82). Donors of different ages were randomly distributed across sequencing lanes to avoid experimental bias. Two additional independent replicas of 1 million unique cDNA reads from the same blood draw were analyzed for two donors (one aged 18 to 30 and one aged 80 or older).

Note on this clonotype: There is no known antigen for this receptor. There are no base qualities to consult, and no much larger clone falls within one base.

The 39 donors, aged about 6 to 95 years, were systemically healthy Caucasian individuals from Russia. Each donor gave around 9.8 milliliters of peripheral blood, collected into EDTA-treated Vacutainer tubes. Ficoll-Paque density-gradient centrifugation was used to isolate PBMCs, with at least 7 million obtained per sample. Total RNA was extracted from PBMCs with Trizol reagent, with at least 5.5 micrograms obtained per sample. The percentages of naive CD45RAhigh/CD27high T cells were determined by flow cytometry on a PBMC aliquot from every donor. General study outcomes and caveats: As age increased, observed TCR beta diversity per million T cells dropped in a roughly linear way, and a significant reduction was already evident by age roughly 36. The CMV infection status of donors was not known, potentially confounding age-related changes in expanded clonotypes. Since profiling was done on bulk unsorted PBMCs, naive and antigen-experienced compartments could not be conclusively compared. Estimates of total diversity based on one million sequenced T cells were considered lower bounds and underestimates. Observed TCR beta diversity correlated strongly with the percentage of naive T cells measured by flow cytometry. Compared with the aged group, more naive CD4+ T cells, fewer expanded clones and increased TCR diversity were shown by the long-lived group, suggesting age selection.

Library preparation employed 5' RACE. TCRdb shows the sequencer as Illumina HiSeq 2500. A second 7 to 11 cycle PCR used a sample-barcoded 5' primer and a J-beta primer mix. A unique molecular identifier was introduced onto each TCR beta cDNA molecule by a template-switch 5' adaptor carrying 12 random nucleotides. Each sample yielded at least 2.5 million CDR3-containing paired-end reads. All of the RNA was converted into first-strand cDNA using the Mint cDNA synthesis kit, with a TRBC-specific oligonucleotide serving as the primer. Following uracil-DNA glycosylase treatment, all cDNA underwent a first 18-cycle PCR with the universal primers M1SS and BC2_uni_R. As for the authors' bioinformatics: For normalization, 1 million high-quality reads, each with a distinct molecular identifier, were randomly selected from each sample. Reads sharing molecular identifiers were discarded rather than binned into consensus sequences. MiTCR, with a Q25 quality threshold and the strictest error-elimination algorithm, was used for CDR3 identification, clonotype clustering and error correction. A nonparametric unseen species model using Euler transformation provided a lower-bound estimate of total TCR beta diversity. In TCRdb, the public reads were trimmed at Q25 with fastp and aligned with MiXCR, with productive beta chains retained. Rows merge per CDR3 protein into single entries with the most common DNA and genes. The V and J calls were determined by TCRdb, not by the authors. The sample includes about 1.8 million distinct CDR3 sequences, with roughly 52% observed a single time. Roughly 2% of the sample comes from the top ten.

Deletion took 3 bases off V and 5 bases off J, with a span of 13 bases between the germline ends. Sequences DFQATT (CDR1) and SNEGSKA (CDR2) are obtained from the germline V gene (reference sequence). The CDR3, from cysteine to phenylalanine, totals 13 residues. The entry retains the CDR3 DNA only, 39 bases that are in frame from base 1. Sequenced input: blood. The origin of this receptor is a woman aged 40 to 50 in good health. Recombination linked TRBV20-1 to TRBJ2-5; a tentative D call is TRBD2 (5 bases match). DNA sequence: TGCAGTGCTAGCGGGGTGTCCGTGGAGACCCAGTACTTC. Its amino acids are CSASGVSVETQYF.